This T cell receptor beta chain was found in a study of T cells in tuberculosis. As for the study in general: Samples predate treatment or fall within its first 7 days.

This CDR3 spans 13 amino acids. V was clipped by 4 bases and J by 8 bases, with 15 bases between them. CDR1 is SGHNT and CDR2 is YYREEE in the germline V gene (reference sequence). Only in-frame clones appear in the TCRdb table, and some are missing; sequencing was by immunoSEQ multiplex PCR. Found here are tens of thousands of clones, nearly 90% of them singletons; the top ten hold approximately 5.1%. Stated time point: new active TB diagnosis, blood taken before or within 7 days of starting treatment. The chain uses TRBV5-4 and TRBJ1-2; maybe TRBD1 (6 bases). This specimen was PBMCs, taken at tuberculosis diagnosis. The clonotype was recovered from an adult with tuberculosis. The CDR3 spells CASSLGQGGGYTF. The CDR3 DNA sequence: TGTGCCAGCAGCCTCGGACAAGGGGGAGGCTACACCTTC.